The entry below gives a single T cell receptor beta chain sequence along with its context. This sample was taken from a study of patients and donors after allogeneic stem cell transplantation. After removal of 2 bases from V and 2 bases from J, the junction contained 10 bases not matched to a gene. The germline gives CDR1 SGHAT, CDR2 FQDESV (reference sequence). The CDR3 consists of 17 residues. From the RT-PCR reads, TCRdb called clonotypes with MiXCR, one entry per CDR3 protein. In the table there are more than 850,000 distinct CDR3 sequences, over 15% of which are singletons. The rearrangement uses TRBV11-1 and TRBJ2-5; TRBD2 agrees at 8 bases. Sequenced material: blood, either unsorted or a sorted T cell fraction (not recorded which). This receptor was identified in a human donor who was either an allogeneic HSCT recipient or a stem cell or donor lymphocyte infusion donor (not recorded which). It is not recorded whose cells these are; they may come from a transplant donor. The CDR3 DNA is TGTGCCAGCAGCTTACATGAGCAGAAGCGGGGGCAAGAGACCCAGTACTTC. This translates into CASSLHEQKRGQETQYF.